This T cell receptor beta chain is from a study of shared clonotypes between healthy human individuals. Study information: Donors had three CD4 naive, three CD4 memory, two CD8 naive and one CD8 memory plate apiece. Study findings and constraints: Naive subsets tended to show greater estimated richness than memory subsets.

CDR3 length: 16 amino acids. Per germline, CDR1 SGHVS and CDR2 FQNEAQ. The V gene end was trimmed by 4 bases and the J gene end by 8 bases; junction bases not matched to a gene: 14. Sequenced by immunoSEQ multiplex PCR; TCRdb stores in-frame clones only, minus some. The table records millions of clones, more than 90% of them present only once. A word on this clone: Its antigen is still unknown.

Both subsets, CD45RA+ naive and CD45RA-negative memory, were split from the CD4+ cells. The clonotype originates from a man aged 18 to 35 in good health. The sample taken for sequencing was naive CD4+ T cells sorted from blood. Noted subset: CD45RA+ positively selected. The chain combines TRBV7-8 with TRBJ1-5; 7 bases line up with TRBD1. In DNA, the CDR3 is TGTGCCAGCAGCTATGACAGGGCAGGCGCGAGGGAGCCCCAGCATTTT. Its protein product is CASSYDRAGAREPQHF. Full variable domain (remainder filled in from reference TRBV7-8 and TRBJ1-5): GAGVSQSPRYKVAKRGQDVALRCDPISGHVSLFWYQQALGQGPEFLTYFQNEAQLDKSGLPSDRFFAERPEGSVSTLKIQRTQQEDSAVYLCASSYDRAGAREPQHFGDGTRLSIL.